This T cell receptor beta chain was recovered during a study of control samples from healthy donors and cancer patients. TCRdb's table, derived via immunoSEQ multiplex PCR, lists solely in-frame clones and lacks some. The profile shows tens of thousands of clones, 87% of them singletons. Per the germline V gene, CDR1 is SGHVS and CDR2 is FQNEAQ. The CDR3 loop spans 12 amino acids. V shed 3 bases and J 7 bases; nucleotides not matched to a gene: 1. Sequenced: PBMCs. The TCR comes from a woman between 45 and 65 years old with head and neck cancer. J is TRBJ1-2 and V is TRBV7-8; 8 bases are a match to TRBD1. Here the CDR3 reads CASSFGQGGYTF. Here the CDR3 DNA reads TGTGCCAGCAGCTTTGGACAGGGTGGCTACACCTTC.